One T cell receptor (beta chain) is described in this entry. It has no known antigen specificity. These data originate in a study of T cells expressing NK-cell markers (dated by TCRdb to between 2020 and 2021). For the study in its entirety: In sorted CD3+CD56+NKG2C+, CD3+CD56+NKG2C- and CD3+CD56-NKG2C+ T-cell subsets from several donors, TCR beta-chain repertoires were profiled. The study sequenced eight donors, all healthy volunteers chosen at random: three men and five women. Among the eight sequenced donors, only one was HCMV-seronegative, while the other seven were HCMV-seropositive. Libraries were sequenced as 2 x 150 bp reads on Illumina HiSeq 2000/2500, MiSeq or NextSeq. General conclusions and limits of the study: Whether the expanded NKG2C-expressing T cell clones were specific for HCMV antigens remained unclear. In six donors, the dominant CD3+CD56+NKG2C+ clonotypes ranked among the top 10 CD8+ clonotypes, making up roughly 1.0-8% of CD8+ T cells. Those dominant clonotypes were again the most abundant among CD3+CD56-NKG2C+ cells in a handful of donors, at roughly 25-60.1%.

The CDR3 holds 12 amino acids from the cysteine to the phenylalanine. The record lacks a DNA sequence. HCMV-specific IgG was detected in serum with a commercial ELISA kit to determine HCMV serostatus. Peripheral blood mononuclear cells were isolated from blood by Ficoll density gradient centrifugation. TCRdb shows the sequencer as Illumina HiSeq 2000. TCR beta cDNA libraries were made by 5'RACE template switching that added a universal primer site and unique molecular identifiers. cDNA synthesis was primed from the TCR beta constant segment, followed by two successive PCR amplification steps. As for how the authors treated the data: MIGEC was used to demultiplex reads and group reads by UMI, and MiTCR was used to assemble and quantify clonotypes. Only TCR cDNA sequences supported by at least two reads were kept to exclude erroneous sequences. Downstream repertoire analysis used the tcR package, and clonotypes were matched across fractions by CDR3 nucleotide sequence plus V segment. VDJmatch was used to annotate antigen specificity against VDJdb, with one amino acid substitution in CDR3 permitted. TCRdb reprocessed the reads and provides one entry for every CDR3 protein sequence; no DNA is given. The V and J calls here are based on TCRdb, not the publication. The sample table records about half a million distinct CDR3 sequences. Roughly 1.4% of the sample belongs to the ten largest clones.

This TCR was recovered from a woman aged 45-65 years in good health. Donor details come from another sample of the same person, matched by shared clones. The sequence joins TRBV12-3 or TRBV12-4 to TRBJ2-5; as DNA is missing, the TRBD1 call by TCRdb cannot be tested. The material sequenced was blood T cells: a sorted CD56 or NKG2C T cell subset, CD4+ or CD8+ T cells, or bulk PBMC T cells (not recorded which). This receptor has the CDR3 CASGQTQETQYF.